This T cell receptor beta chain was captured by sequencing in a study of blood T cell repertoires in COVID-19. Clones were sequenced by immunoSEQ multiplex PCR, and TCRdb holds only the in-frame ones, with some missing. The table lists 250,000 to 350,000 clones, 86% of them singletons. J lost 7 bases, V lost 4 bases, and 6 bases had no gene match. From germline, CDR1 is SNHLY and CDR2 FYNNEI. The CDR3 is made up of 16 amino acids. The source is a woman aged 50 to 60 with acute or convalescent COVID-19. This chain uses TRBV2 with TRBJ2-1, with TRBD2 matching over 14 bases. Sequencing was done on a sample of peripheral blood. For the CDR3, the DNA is TGTGCCAGCAGTGGACTAGCGGGAGGGCCGGGGAATGAGCAGTTCTTC. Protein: CASSGLAGGPGNEQFF.